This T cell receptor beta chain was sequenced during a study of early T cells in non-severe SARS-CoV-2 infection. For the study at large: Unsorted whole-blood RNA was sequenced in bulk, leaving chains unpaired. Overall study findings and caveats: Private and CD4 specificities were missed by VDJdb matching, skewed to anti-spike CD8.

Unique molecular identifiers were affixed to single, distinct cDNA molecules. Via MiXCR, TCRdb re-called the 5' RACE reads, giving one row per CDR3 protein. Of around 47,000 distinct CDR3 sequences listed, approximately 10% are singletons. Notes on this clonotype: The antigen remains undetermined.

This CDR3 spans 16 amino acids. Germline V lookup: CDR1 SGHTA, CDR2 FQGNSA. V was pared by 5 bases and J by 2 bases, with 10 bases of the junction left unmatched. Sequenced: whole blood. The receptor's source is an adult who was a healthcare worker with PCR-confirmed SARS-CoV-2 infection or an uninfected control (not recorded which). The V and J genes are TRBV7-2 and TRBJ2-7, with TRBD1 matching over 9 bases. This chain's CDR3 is CASSAGGTGRTYEQYF. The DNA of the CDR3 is TGTGCCAGCAGCGCCGGTGGGACAGGGCGGACCTACGAGCAGTACTTC.